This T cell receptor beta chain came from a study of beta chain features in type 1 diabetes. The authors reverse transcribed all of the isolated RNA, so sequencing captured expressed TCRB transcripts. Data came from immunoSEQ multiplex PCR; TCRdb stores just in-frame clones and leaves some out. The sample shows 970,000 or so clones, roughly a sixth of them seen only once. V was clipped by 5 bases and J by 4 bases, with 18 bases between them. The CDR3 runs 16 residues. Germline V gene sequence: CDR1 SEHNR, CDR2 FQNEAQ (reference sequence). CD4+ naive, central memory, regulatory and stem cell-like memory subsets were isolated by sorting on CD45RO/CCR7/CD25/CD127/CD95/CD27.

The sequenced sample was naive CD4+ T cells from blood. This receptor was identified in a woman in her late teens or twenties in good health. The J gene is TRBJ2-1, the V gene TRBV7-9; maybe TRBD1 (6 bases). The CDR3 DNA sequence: TGTGCCAGCAGCCCATTCTTGGGACAAATTTACAATGAGCAGTTCTTC. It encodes CASSPFLGQIYNEQFF.